Listed below are T cell receptor beta chains from one sample, sequenced in a study of neurological immune-mediated disorders. TCRdb reanalysed the 5' RACE reads using MiXCR and keeps one entry per CDR3 protein. The sample lists about 71,000 distinct CDR3 sequences; nearly 3.5% were seen once. What was sequenced was PBMCs. The receptors stem from a man aged 35-49 years with multiple sclerosis. Both conserved end residues are part of each CDR3. The D gene is left open where the match is weak. Each size is once, few, many, or a class for an expanded clone.

len	abundance	j_gene	d_gene	v_gene	CDR3aa	CDR3nt
12	many	TRBJ2-2	.	TRBV4-2	CASSQGPRELFF	TGTGCCAGCAGCCAAGGGCCCCGTGAGCTGTTTTTT
14	few	TRBJ1-5	TRBD1	TRBV7-9	CASSFQGANKTQNF	TGTGCCAGCAGCTTCCAGGGGGCGAATAAGACCCAGAATTTT
14	many	TRBJ1-1	.	TRBV28	CASSKGQPNTEAFF	TGTGCCAGCAGTAAAGGACAGCCCAACACTGAAGCTTTCTTT
16	many	TRBJ1-2	.	TRBV20-1	CSARGGRGGMSYGYTF	TGCAGTGCTAGAGGTGGGAGGGGGGGTATGAGCTATGGCTACACCTTC
14	few	TRBJ1-5	TRBD1	TRBV20-1	CSASPGQGNQPQHF	TGCAGTGCTAGTCCGGGACAGGGCAATCAGCCCCAGCATTTT
13	many	TRBJ1-6	.	TRBV11-2	CASSLERVSPLHF	TGTGCCAGCAGCTTAGAACGAGTTTCACCCCTCCACTTT
12	many	TRBJ2-7	.	TRBV3-1	CASSFTPYEQYF	TGTGCCAGCAGCTTTACCCCCTACGAGCAGTACTTC
16	many	TRBJ1-2	TRBD1	TRBV11-2	CASSHPTGTGAYGYTF	TGTGCCAGCAGCCACCCTACCGGGACAGGGGCCTATGGCTACACCTTC
13	many	TRBJ2-7	.	TRBV13	CASSSGSQGEQYF	TGTGCCAGCAGCTCGGGATCCCAGGGCGAGCAGTACTTC
14	many	TRBJ2-3	.	TRBV2	CASSGSVGTDTQYF	TGTGCCAGCAGTGGTTCCGTCGGGACAGATACGCAGTATTTT
14	many	TRBJ2-2	.	TRBV28	CASSPGQNTGELFF	TGTGCCAGCAGCCCCGGACAAAACACCGGGGAGCTGTTTTTT
15	many	TRBJ2-2	.	TRBV5-1	CASSWGRIETGELFF	TGCGCCAGCAGCTGGGGAAGGATCGAGACCGGGGAGCTGTTTTTT
15	many	TRBJ1-1	.	TRBV9	CASSVDGVGGTEAFF	TGTGCCAGCAGCGTAGACGGGGTGGGGGGCACTGAAGCTTTCTTT
14	many	TRBJ2-6	.	TRBV12-3/TRBV12-4	CASSISDGANVLTF	TGTGCCAGCAGTATTAGCGATGGGGCCAACGTCCTGACTTTC
14	many	TRBJ1-5	.	TRBV5-1	CASSLGEANQPQHF	TGCGCCAGCAGCTTGGGGGAAGCTAATCAGCCCCAGCATTTT
15	many	TRBJ2-5	.	TRBV4-1	CASSHTLRDQETQYF	TGCGCCAGCAGCCACACGCTCCGGGATCAAGAGACCCAGTACTTC
12	many	TRBJ2-1	TRBD1	TRBV12-3/TRBV12-4	CASSGQGGEQFF	TGTGCCAGCAGCGGACAGGGGGGTGAGCAGTTCTTC
16	many	TRBJ2-2	TRBD2	TRBV7-8	CASSLSSGGANGELFF	TGTGCCAGCAGCTTATCTAGCGGGGGGGCTAACGGGGAGCTGTTTTTT
13	many	TRBJ2-1	.	TRBV27	CASSLSANNEQFF	TGTGCCAGCAGTTTATCGGCCAACAATGAGCAGTTCTTC
14	many	TRBJ1-4	TRBD1	TRBV5-1	CASSPGQVGEKLFF	TGCGCCAGCAGCCCCGGACAGGTTGGAGAAAAACTGTTTTTT
16	many	TRBJ1-6	.	TRBV4-1	CASSQDSDGRRSPLHF	TGCGCCAGCAGCCAAGATTCCGACGGAAGACGCTCACCCCTCCACTTT
14	many	TRBJ2-5	TRBD2	TRBV3-1	CASSFGGASETQYF	TGTGCCAGCAGTTTCGGGGGGGCCTCCGAGACCCAGTACTTC
13	many	TRBJ1-1	.	TRBV18	CASSPSKGTEAFF	TGTGCCAGCTCACCAAGTAAGGGAACTGAAGCTTTCTTT
14	many	TRBJ2-5	TRBD1	TRBV12-3/TRBV12-4	CASSADRYQETQYF	TGTGCCAGCAGTGCGGACAGGTACCAAGAGACCCAGTACTTC
16	many	TRBJ2-3	.	TRBV5-1	CASSPGGWFPGDTQYF	TGCGCCAGCAGCCCAGGTGGCTGGTTCCCAGGAGATACGCAGTATTTT
15	many	TRBJ2-1	.	TRBV11-3	CASSFGRGPGDEQFF	TGTGCCAGCAGCTTCGGGCGGGGGCCGGGAGATGAGCAGTTCTTC
16	many	TRBJ2-3	.	TRBV4-2	CASSQEGSAGGDTQYF	TGTGCCAGCAGCCAAGAAGGGAGCGCCGGTGGAGATACGCAGTATTTT
14	many	TRBJ2-1	TRBD2	TRBV20-1	CSARDSSSGAEQFF	TGCAGTGCTAGAGATTCGTCTAGCGGGGCTGAGCAGTTCTTC
15	many	TRBJ2-2	.	TRBV11-2	CASSRGPSNTGELFF	TGTGCCAGCTCCCGGGGGCCTTCGAACACCGGGGAGCTGTTTTTT
14	many	TRBJ2-7	.	TRBV5-1	CASSLRAEASEQYF	TGCGCCAGCAGCTTACGGGCCGAAGCCTCCGAGCAGTACTTC
17	many	TRBJ2-7	TRBD2	TRBV27	CASSLLERGRISYEQYF	TGTGCCAGCAGTTTGCTGGAACGCGGGAGGATATCCTACGAGCAGTACTTC
13	many	TRBJ1-2	.	TRBV29-1	CSVETYGNYGYTF	TGCAGCGTTGAAACTTACGGGAACTATGGCTACACCTTC
15	many	TRBJ1-4	.	TRBV6-5	CASRPTLSTNEKLFF	TGTGCCAGCAGGCCGACACTTTCGACTAATGAAAAACTGTTTTTT
16	many	TRBJ2-4	.	TRBV3-1	CASSQARGLAKNIQYF	TGTGCCAGCAGCCAAGCGCGGGGCCTAGCCAAAAACATTCAGTACTTC
15	many	TRBJ1-1	.	TRBV7-9	CASSLDIGMNTEAFF	TGTGCCAGCAGCTTAGACATTGGTATGAACACTGAAGCTTTCTTT
15	many	TRBJ2-2	.	TRBV11-2	CASSLLASNTGELFF	TGTGCCAGCAGCTTGCTAGCCTCGAACACCGGGGAGCTGTTTTTT
11	many	TRBJ1-1	.	TRBV7-2	CASSSTAGAFF	TGTGCCAGCAGCTCGACGGCGGGAGCTTTCTTT
14	many	TRBJ1-5	.	TRBV27	CASRGPGGNQPQHF	TGTGCCAGCAGAGGCCCCGGGGGCAATCAGCCCCAGCATTTT
16	medium-sized	TRBJ2-1	TRBD2	TRBV20-1	CSARDQLAGGYNEQFF	TGCAGTGCTAGAGACCAATTAGCGGGAGGTTACAATGAGCAGTTCTTC
17	many	TRBJ2-5	.	TRBV5-6	CASRSRALPMVQETQYF	TGTGCCAGCAGATCTAGGGCTCTCCCGATGGTTCAAGAGACCCAGTACTTC
13	many	TRBJ1-2	.	TRBV20-1	CSAPTGYPYGYTF	TGCAGTGCCCCGACAGGCTATCCCTATGGCTACACCTTC
16	many	TRBJ2-7	TRBD2	TRBV5-1	CASSSSSGAAGYEQYF	TGCGCCAGCAGTTCCTCTAGCGGGGCCGCGGGCTACGAGCAGTACTTC
14	many	TRBJ1-1	TRBD1	TRBV5-1	CASSQGAGGTEAFF	TGCGCCAGCAGCCAGGGGGCAGGGGGCACTGAAGCTTTCTTT